Listed below are T cell receptor beta chains from one sample, sequenced in a study of shared clonotypes between healthy human individuals. Sequencing used immunoSEQ multiplex PCR; TCRdb keeps in-frame clones, though not all of them. The table includes some 240,000 clones, over 50% detected once. The sequenced material came from memory CD4+ T cells sorted from blood. The receptor source for this set is a man aged 25-45 years in good health. The CDR3 runs from the conserved cysteine through the conserved F or W. A D gene is named only where the DNA matches it firmly. Only some rows state a clone size, as once, few, many or a class for expanded clones.

CDR3aa: CASSLGLVAGGWNEQFF
CDR3nt: TGTGCCAGCAGTTTAGGGTTGGTAGCGGGAGGGTGGAATGAGCAGTTCTTC
v_gene: TRBV28
len: 17
abundance: .
d_gene: TRBD2
j_gene: TRBJ2-1

CDR3aa: CSVGTNREGGQYF
CDR3nt: TGCAGCGTTGGCACTAATCGGGAAGGGGGCCAGTACTTC
v_gene: TRBV29-1
len: 13
abundance: .
d_gene: .
j_gene: TRBJ2-5

CDR3aa: CASSELSRGYTF
CDR3nt: TGTGCCAGCAGTGAATTATCGAGGGGCTACACCTTC
v_gene: TRBV6-1
len: 12
abundance: once
d_gene: .
j_gene: TRBJ1-2

CDR3aa: CASSPPTGGRRTDTQYF
CDR3nt: TGTGCCAGCTCACCACCGACAGGGGGTAGGCGCACAGATACGCAGTATTTT
v_gene: TRBV18
len: 17
abundance: medium-sized
d_gene: TRBD1
j_gene: TRBJ2-3

CDR3aa: CASSSPRRTNTGELFF
CDR3nt: TGCGCCAGCAGCTCCCCACGACGTACGAACACCGGGGAGCTGTTTTTT
v_gene: TRBV5-1
len: 16
abundance: .
d_gene: .
j_gene: TRBJ2-2

CDR3aa: CASSENGGLASEQYF
CDR3nt: TGTGCCAGCAGTGAAAATGGCGGCTTGGCTTCCGAGCAGTACTTC
v_gene: TRBV6-1
len: 15
abundance: .
d_gene: .
j_gene: TRBJ2-7

CDR3aa: CASSPVTSGKTEAFF
CDR3nt: TGTGCCAGCTCACCGGTAACGTCGGGTAAGACTGAAGCTTTCTTT
v_gene: TRBV18
len: 15
abundance: .
d_gene: .
j_gene: TRBJ1-1

CDR3aa: CASSIDRPLTYNEQFF
CDR3nt: TGTGCCAGTAGTATAGACCGGCCGCTCACCTACAATGAGCAGTTCTTC
v_gene: TRBV19
len: 16
abundance: few
d_gene: .
j_gene: TRBJ2-1

CDR3aa: CASSDPSSYEQYF
CDR3nt: TGTGCCAGCAGCGACCCAAGCTCCTACGAGCAGTACTTC
v_gene: TRBV9
len: 13
abundance: .
d_gene: .
j_gene: TRBJ2-7

CDR3aa: CASSVAPLGQYF
CDR3nt: TGTGCCAGCAGCGTAGCCCCCTTAGGGCAGTACTTC
v_gene: TRBV9
len: 12
abundance: .
d_gene: .
j_gene: TRBJ2-7

CDR3aa: CASSNRDGYNEQFF
CDR3nt: TGTGCCAGCTCCAACCGGGACGGATACAATGAGCAGTTCTTC
v_gene: TRBV6-1
len: 14
abundance: .
d_gene: .
j_gene: TRBJ2-1

CDR3aa: CASSPRGQSNYGYTF
CDR3nt: TGTGCCAGCTCGCCCCGGGGACAGAGTAACTATGGCTACACCTTC
v_gene: TRBV18
len: 15
abundance: .
d_gene: TRBD1
j_gene: TRBJ1-2

CDR3aa: CASSHSGLQPQHF
CDR3nt: TGTGCCAGCAGCCATTCAGGGTTGCAGCCCCAGCATTTT
v_gene: TRBV9
len: 13
abundance: many
d_gene: .
j_gene: TRBJ1-5

CDR3aa: CASSPGLSGETQYF
CDR3nt: TGTGCCAGCTCACCGGGACTGTCTGGGGAGACCCAGTACTTC
v_gene: TRBV18
len: 14
abundance: .
d_gene: .
j_gene: TRBJ2-5

CDR3aa: CASKGGFLSFDNEQFF
CDR3nt: TGCGCCAGCAAAGGTGGTTTTTTGTCGTTCGACAATGAGCAGTTCTTC
v_gene: TRBV5-1
len: 16
abundance: .
d_gene: .
j_gene: TRBJ2-1

CDR3aa: CASSLGAGGLYNEQFF
CDR3nt: TGTGCCAGCAGCTTAGGAGCGGGAGGGCTTTACAATGAGCAGTTCTTC
v_gene: TRBV11-2
len: 16
abundance: .
d_gene: TRBD2
j_gene: TRBJ2-1

CDR3aa: CASSDGGGPGNIQYF
CDR3nt: TGCGCCAGCAGTGACGGGGGCGGCCCAGGGAACATTCAGTACTTC
v_gene: TRBV10-1
len: 15
abundance: few
d_gene: .
j_gene: TRBJ2-4

CDR3aa: CASRGLQGDTQYF
CDR3nt: TGCGCCAGCAGGGGACTTCAAGGGGATACGCAGTATTTT
v_gene: TRBV5-1
len: 13
abundance: .
d_gene: .
j_gene: TRBJ2-3

CDR3aa: CASSQVGNEQFF
CDR3nt: TGCGCCAGCAGTCAGGTCGGGAATGAGCAGTTCTTC
v_gene: TRBV4-1
len: 12
abundance: .
d_gene: .
j_gene: TRBJ2-1

CDR3aa: CASSYSIMGAETQYF
CDR3nt: TGTGCCAGCAGTTACTCGATAATGGGGGCAGAGACCCAGTACTTC
v_gene: TRBV6-5
len: 15
abundance: .
d_gene: .
j_gene: TRBJ2-5

CDR3aa: CASSLESGRSETQYF
CDR3nt: TGCGCCAGCAGCTTGGAGTCGGGAAGGTCGGAGACCCAGTACTTC
v_gene: TRBV5-1
len: 15
abundance: .
d_gene: .
j_gene: TRBJ2-5

CDR3aa: CASNRGSSGHNEQFF
CDR3nt: TGTGCCAGCAATCGCGGGAGTAGCGGGCACAATGAGCAGTTCTTC
v_gene: TRBV6-6
len: 15
abundance: .
d_gene: TRBD2
j_gene: TRBJ2-1

CDR3aa: CATKGGRADTQYF
CDR3nt: TGTGCCACTAAGGGGGGGAGGGCAGATACGCAGTATTTT
v_gene: TRBV6-6
len: 13
abundance: .
d_gene: .
j_gene: TRBJ2-3

CDR3aa: CASSDGYPTNEKLFF
CDR3nt: TGTGCCAGCAGTGATGGCTACCCAACTAATGAAAAACTGTTTTTT
v_gene: TRBV25-1
len: 15
abundance: once
d_gene: .
j_gene: TRBJ1-4

CDR3aa: CSVSFTDTQYF
CDR3nt: TGCAGTGTTTCATTCACAGATACGCAGTATTTT
v_gene: TRBV20-1
len: 11
abundance: .
d_gene: .
j_gene: TRBJ2-3

CDR3aa: CAWAGTSGYYEQYF
CDR3nt: TGTGCCTGGGCCGGGACTAGCGGTTACTACGAGCAGTACTTC
v_gene: TRBV30
len: 14
abundance: .
d_gene: TRBD2
j_gene: TRBJ2-7

CDR3aa: CASSRDYTSTDTQYF
CDR3nt: TGTGCCAGCAGTCGCGACTATACTAGCACAGATACGCAGTATTTT
v_gene: TRBV6-5
len: 15
abundance: .
d_gene: .
j_gene: TRBJ2-3

CDR3aa: CSARTATNEKLFF
CDR3nt: TGCAGCGCCCGGACAGCAACTAATGAAAAACTGTTTTTT
v_gene: TRBV29-1
len: 13
abundance: .
d_gene: .
j_gene: TRBJ1-4

CDR3aa: CASAPVGDYGYTF
CDR3nt: TGTGCCAGCGCTCCCGTTGGAGACTATGGCTACACCTTC
v_gene: TRBV25-1
len: 13
abundance: .
d_gene: .
j_gene: TRBJ1-2

CDR3aa: CASSRLRGWSYNEQFF
CDR3nt: TGTGCCAGCAGCCGTTTAAGGGGGTGGTCCTACAATGAGCAGTTCTTC
v_gene: TRBV11-3
len: 16
abundance: .
d_gene: .
j_gene: TRBJ2-1

CDR3aa: CASRVRGRGDTEAFF
CDR3nt: TGCGCCAGCAGGGTTCGGGGCAGGGGGGACACTGAAGCTTTCTTT
v_gene: TRBV5-1
len: 15
abundance: once
d_gene: TRBD1
j_gene: TRBJ1-1

CDR3aa: CAISASEAQYF
CDR3nt: TGTGCCATCAGCGCCTCGGAAGCGCAGTATTTT
v_gene: TRBV10-3
len: 11
abundance: .
d_gene: .
j_gene: TRBJ2-3

CDR3aa: CASSSGRAGINQPQHF
CDR3nt: TGTGCCAGCAGTTCGGGTAGGGCAGGTATAAATCAGCCCCAGCATTTT
v_gene: TRBV28
len: 16
abundance: .
d_gene: .
j_gene: TRBJ1-5

CDR3aa: CASSRSGVEKLFF
CDR3nt: TGCGCCAGCAGCCGGTCTGGGGTGGAAAAACTGTTTTTT
v_gene: TRBV5-1
len: 13
abundance: .
d_gene: .
j_gene: TRBJ1-4

CDR3aa: CSVGLGTSTDTQYF
CDR3nt: TGCAGCGTTGGGTTGGGGACATCCACAGATACGCAGTATTTT
v_gene: TRBV29-1
len: 14
abundance: few
d_gene: .
j_gene: TRBJ2-3

CDR3aa: CASSAQGAGQPQHF
CDR3nt: TGTGCCAGCAGTGCACAGGGGGCAGGTCAGCCCCAGCATTTT
v_gene: TRBV2
len: 14
abundance: .
d_gene: TRBD1
j_gene: TRBJ1-5

CDR3aa: CASSPQGFSGDTQYF
CDR3nt: TGTGCCAGCAGCCCCCAGGGGTTCTCGGGAGATACGCAGTATTTT
v_gene: TRBV6-5
len: 15
abundance: .
d_gene: .
j_gene: TRBJ2-3

CDR3aa: CAWIRAGGGETQYF
CDR3nt: TGTGCCTGGATACGAGCAGGGGGCGGGGAGACCCAGTACTTC
v_gene: TRBV30
len: 14
abundance: once
d_gene: TRBD1
j_gene: TRBJ2-5

CDR3aa: CAILVTGGSNYGYTF
CDR3nt: TGTGCCATCCTTGTCACAGGGGGCTCTAACTATGGCTACACCTTC
v_gene: TRBV10-3
len: 15
abundance: .
d_gene: TRBD1
j_gene: TRBJ1-2

CDR3aa: CASSRSGTHYEQYF
CDR3nt: TGTGCCAGCAGCCGATCCGGGACCCACTACGAGCAGTACTTC
v_gene: TRBV27
len: 14
abundance: .
d_gene: .
j_gene: TRBJ2-7

CDR3aa: CASGPGNEQYF
CDR3nt: TGTGCCAGCGGCCCTGGGAACGAGCAGTACTTC
v_gene: TRBV5-5
len: 11
abundance: .
d_gene: .
j_gene: TRBJ2-7

CDR3aa: CASSSGGGQYNEQFF
CDR3nt: TGTGCCAGCAGCTCAGGAGGGGGGCAATACAATGAGCAGTTCTTC
v_gene: TRBV5-4
len: 15
abundance: .
d_gene: .
j_gene: TRBJ2-1

CDR3aa: CASSEVVTHF
CDR3nt: TGTGCCAGCAGTGAAGTGGTAACGCACTTC
v_gene: TRBV2
len: 10
abundance: .
d_gene: .
j_gene: TRBJ2-7

CDR3aa: CASSRSPEGQQYF
CDR3nt: TGTGCCAGCAGTCGATCCCCAGAGGGTCAGCAGTACTTC
v_gene: TRBV6-1
len: 13
abundance: .
d_gene: .
j_gene: TRBJ2-7

CDR3aa: CASSLGPGQGYNEQFF
CDR3nt: TGTGCCAGCAGCTTAGGACCGGGACAGGGATACAATGAGCAGTTCTTC
v_gene: TRBV5-4
len: 16
abundance: .
d_gene: TRBD1
j_gene: TRBJ2-1

CDR3aa: CASSQGTATNEKLFF
CDR3nt: TGTGCCAGCAGCCAGGGGACAGCAACTAATGAAAAACTGTTTTTT
v_gene: TRBV7-6
len: 15
abundance: .
d_gene: TRBD1
j_gene: TRBJ1-4

CDR3aa: CASSLDLSAVPYEQYF
CDR3nt: TGTGCCAGCAGCTTAGATCTGAGCGCCGTACCCTACGAGCAGTACTTC
v_gene: TRBV11-2
len: 16
abundance: .
d_gene: .
j_gene: TRBJ2-7

CDR3aa: CARSLSLSYPERSSYEQYF
CDR3nt: TGTGCCAGAAGCTTATCCCTCTCGTATCCGGAGCGAAGCTCCTACGAGCAGTACTTC
v_gene: TRBV5-3
len: 19
abundance: .
d_gene: .
j_gene: TRBJ2-7

CDR3aa: CASSKTSLGNNEQFF
CDR3nt: TGTGCCAGCAGCAAGACTAGCCTCGGAAACAATGAGCAGTTCTTC
v_gene: TRBV9
len: 15
abundance: .
d_gene: TRBD2
j_gene: TRBJ2-1

CDR3aa: CASSPGVGPDYGYTF
CDR3nt: TGTGCCAGCTCACCTGGAGTTGGGCCGGACTATGGCTACACCTTC
v_gene: TRBV18
len: 15
abundance: few
d_gene: .
j_gene: TRBJ1-2

CDR3aa: CASSLGTGLPKETQYF
CDR3nt: TGTGCCAGCAGCTTGGGGACAGGTCTTCCGAAAGAGACCCAGTACTTC
v_gene: TRBV5-8
len: 16
abundance: .
d_gene: TRBD1
j_gene: TRBJ2-5